This T cell receptor (beta chain) comes out of a study of T-cell memory formation after mild COVID-19. Study-wide results and caveats: Researchers found some responding clones in pre-infection memory, a sign that cross-reactive memory joined. Mainly in CM and EM were contracting CD4+ clones; CD8+ were in EMRA.

J lost 2 bases, V lost 4 bases, and 3 bases had no gene match. CDR1 SGHKS and CDR2 YYEKEE come from the germline V gene (reference sequence). This CDR3 is built from 14 residues. TCR alpha and TCR beta cDNA libraries carrying sample barcodes and UMIs came from 5'RACE with constant-segment primers. Via MiXCR, TCRdb re-called the 5' RACE reads, giving one row per CDR3 protein. The sample shows some 110,000 distinct CDR3 sequences, around an eighth of them seen only once. This clonotype turned up a few times. Antigen unknown. The rearrangement joins TRBV5-5 to TRBJ2-5; TRBD1 matches at 9 bases. The source material was PBMCs or a T cell subset sorted from them (not recorded which). The TCR comes from an adult woman who had mild COVID-19 (a few samples of this study predate the infection). Cell type and time point are not known. CDR3 region: CASSAGQGQETQYF. CDR3 coding DNA: TGTGCCAGCAGCGCGGGACAGGGACAAGAGACCCAGTACTTC. Full variable domain (missing parts from reference TRBV5-5 and TRBJ2-5): DAGVTQSPTHLIKTRGQQVTLRCSPISGHKSVSWYQQVLGQGPQFIFQYYEKEERGRGNFPDRFSARQFPNYSSELNVNALLLGDSALYLCASSAGQGQETQYFGPGTRLLVL.